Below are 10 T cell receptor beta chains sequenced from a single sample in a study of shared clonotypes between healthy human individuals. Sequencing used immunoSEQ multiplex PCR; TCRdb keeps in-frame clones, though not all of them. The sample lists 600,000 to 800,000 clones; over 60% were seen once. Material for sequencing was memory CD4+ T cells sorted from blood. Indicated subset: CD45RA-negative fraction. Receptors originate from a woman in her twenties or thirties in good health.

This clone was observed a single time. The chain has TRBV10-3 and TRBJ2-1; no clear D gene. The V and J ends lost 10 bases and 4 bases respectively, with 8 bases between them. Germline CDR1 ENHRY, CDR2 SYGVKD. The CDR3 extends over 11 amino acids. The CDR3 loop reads CATQDYNEQFF. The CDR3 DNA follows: TGTGCCACCCAGGATTACAATGAGCAGTTCTTC.

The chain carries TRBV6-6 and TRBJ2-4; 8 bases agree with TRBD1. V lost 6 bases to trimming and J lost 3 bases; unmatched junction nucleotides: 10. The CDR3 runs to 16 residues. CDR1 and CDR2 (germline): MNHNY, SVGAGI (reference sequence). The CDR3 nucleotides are TGTGCCAGCAGGGATCCAGGGGGCAGAGGCAAAAACATTCAGTACTTC. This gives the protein CASRDPGGRGKNIQYF.

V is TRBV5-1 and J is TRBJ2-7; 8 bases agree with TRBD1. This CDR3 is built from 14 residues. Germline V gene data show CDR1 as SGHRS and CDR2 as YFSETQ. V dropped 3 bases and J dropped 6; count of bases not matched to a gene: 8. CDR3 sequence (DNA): TGCGCCAGCAGCTCCGGACAGGGTGAGGGCGAGCAGTACTTC. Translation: CASSSGQGEGEQYF.

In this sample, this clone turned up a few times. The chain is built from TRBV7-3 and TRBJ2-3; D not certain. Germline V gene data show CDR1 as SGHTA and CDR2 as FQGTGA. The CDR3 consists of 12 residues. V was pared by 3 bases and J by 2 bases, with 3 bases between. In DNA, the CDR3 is TGTGCCAGCAGCTTCTACACAGATACGCAGTATTTT. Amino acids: CASSFYTDTQYF.

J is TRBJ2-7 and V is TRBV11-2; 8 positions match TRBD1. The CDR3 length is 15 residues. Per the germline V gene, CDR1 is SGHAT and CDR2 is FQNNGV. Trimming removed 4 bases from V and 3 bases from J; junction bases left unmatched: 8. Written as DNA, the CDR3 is TGTGCCAGCAGCTCAAACCGGGACAGGAACTACGAGCAGTACTTC. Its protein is CASSSNRDRNYEQYF.

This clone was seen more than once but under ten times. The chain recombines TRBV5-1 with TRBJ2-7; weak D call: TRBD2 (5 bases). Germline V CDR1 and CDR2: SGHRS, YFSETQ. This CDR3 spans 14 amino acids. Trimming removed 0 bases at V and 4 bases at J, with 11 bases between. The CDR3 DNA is TGCGCCAGCAGCTTGGAGGACTTTGGGTACGAGCAGTACTTC. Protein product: CASSLEDFGYEQYF.

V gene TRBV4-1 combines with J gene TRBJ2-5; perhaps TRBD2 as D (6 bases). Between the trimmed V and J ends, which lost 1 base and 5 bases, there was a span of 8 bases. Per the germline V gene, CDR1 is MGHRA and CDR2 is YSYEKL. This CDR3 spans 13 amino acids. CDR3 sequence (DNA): TGCGCCAGCAGCCAAGGTCTAGCGGAGACCCAGTACTTC. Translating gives CASSQGLAETQYF.

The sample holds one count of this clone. The CDR3 nucleotides are TGTGCCAGCAGCTTAGGTGGAGTCTTGGAGACCCAGTACTTC. It translates to CASSLGGVLETQYF. The rearrangement uses TRBV7-8 and TRBJ2-5; D remains unclear. V gave up 1 base and J gave up 5 bases, with 11 bases separating them. The germline V gene has CDR1 SGHVS and CDR2 FQNEAQ. There are 14 residues in the CDR3.

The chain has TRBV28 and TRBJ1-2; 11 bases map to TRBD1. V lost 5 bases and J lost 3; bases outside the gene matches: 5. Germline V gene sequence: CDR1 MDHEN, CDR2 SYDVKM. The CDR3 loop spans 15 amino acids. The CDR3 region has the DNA TGTGCCAGCAGTCCTCCGGGACAGGGGGACTATGGCTACACCTTC. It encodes CASSPPGQGDYGYTF.

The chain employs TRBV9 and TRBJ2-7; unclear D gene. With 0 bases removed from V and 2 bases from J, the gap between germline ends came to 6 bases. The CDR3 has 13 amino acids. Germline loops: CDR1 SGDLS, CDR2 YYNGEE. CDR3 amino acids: CASSVEGPYEQYF. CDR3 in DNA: TGTGCCAGCAGCGTAGAAGGGCCCTACGAGCAGTACTTC.